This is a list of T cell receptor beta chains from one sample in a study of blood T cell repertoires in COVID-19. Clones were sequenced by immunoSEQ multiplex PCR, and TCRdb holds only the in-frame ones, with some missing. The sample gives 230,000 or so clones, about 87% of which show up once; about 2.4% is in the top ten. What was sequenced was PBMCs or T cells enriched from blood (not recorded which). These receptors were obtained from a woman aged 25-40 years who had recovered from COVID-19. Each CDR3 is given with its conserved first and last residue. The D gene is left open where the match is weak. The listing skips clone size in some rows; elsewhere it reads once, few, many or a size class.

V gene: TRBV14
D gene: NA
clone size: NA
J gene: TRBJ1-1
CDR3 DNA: TGTGCCAGCAGCCCTCGGGGGGGGAGGATGAACACTGAAGCTTTCTTT
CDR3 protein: CASSPRGGRMNTEAFF

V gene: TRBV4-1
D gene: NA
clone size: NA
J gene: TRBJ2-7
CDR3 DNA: TGCGCCAGCAGCCATCCAGGAAAACAGTTTAGGTCCTACGAGCAGTACTTC
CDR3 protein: CASSHPGKQFRSYEQYF

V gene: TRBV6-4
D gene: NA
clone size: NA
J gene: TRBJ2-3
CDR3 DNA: TGTGCCAGCAGTCGGACAGCCAGAGACAGCACAGATACGCAGTATTTT
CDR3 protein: CASSRTARDSTDTQYF

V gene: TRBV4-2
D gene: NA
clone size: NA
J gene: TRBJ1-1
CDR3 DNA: TGTGCCAGCAGCCAAGCGGAGGGCAGTCCCTTGAACACTGAAGCTTTCTTT
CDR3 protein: CASSQAEGSPLNTEAFF

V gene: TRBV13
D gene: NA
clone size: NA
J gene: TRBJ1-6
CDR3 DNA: TGTGCCAGCAGCTTGGGCTTGATGGGCATGGATTCACCCCTCCACTTT
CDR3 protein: CASSLGLMGMDSPLHF

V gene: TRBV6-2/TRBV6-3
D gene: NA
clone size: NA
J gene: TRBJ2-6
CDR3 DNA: TGTGCCAGCAGCCCCACCAGGGCCTCTGGGGCCAACGTCCTGACTTTC
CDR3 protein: CASSPTRASGANVLTF

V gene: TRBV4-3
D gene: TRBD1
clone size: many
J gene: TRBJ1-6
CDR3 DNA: TGCGCCAGCAGCCAAGACGTCACAGGGGATGGCTCACCCCTCCACTTT
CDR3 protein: CASSQDVTGDGSPLHF

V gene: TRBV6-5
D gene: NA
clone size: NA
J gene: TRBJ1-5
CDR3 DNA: TGTGCCAGCAGTTACTCCCCGTCTGAGCCCCAGCATTTT
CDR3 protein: CASSYSPSEPQHF

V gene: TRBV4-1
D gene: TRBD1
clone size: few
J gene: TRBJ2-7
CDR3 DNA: TGCGCCAGCAGCCTAGACGAGACAGGGACCTACGAGCAGTACTTC
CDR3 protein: CASSLDETGTYEQYF

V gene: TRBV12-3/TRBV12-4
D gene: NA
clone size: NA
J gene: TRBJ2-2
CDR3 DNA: TGTGCCAGCAGTGGGCCCACCGGGGAGCTGTTTTTT
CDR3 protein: CASSGPTGELFF

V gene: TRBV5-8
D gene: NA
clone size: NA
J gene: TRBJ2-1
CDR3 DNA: TGTGCCAGCAGCTGGATCTCATTGCAGGAAACCTACAATGAGCAGTTCTTC
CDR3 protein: CASSWISLQETYNEQFF

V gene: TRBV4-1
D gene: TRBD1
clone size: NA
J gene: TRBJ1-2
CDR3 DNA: TGCGCCAGCAGCACCCCCGGGACAGGCCCCAACGGCCACACCTTC
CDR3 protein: CASSTPGTGPNGHTF